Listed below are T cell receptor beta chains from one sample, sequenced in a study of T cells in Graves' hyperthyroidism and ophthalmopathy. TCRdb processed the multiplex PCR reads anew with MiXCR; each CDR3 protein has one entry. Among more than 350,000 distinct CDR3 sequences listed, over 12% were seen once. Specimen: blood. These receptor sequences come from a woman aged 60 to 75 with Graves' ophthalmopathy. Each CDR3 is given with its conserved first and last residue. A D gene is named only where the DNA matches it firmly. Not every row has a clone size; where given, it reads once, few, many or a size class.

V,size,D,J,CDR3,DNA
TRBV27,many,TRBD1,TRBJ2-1,CASSMGQGYNEQFF,TGTGCCAGCAGTATGGGACAGGGCTACAATGAGCAGTTCTTC
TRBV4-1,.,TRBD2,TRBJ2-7,CASSQGARLASYEQYF,TGCGCCAGCAGCCAAGGGGCGCGACTAGCGTCCTACGAGCAGTACTTC
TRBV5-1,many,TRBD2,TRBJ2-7,CASGIPGLAVGEQYF,TGCGCCAGCGGGATTCCGGGACTAGCAGTGGGGGAGCAGTACTTC
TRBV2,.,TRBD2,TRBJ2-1,CASSGTSGRSGAEQFF,TGTGCCAGCAGTGGGACTAGCGGGAGGAGTGGGGCTGAGCAGTTCTTC
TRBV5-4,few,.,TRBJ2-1,CASSLGGPSSYNEQFF,TGTGCCAGCAGCTTAGGAGGGCCGAGCTCCTACAATGAGCAGTTCTTC
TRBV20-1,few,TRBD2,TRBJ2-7,CSARGPSGVDEQYF,TGCAGTGCTAGAGGTCCTAGCGGAGTTGACGAGCAGTACTTC
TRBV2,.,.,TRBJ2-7,CASSFSASRHYEQYF,TGTGCCAGCAGTTTCTCGGCTAGCAGGCACTACGAGCAGTACTTC
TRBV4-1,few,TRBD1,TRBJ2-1,CASSQKGGQDNEQFF,TGCGCCAGCAGCCAAAAAGGGGGCCAAGACAATGAGCAGTTCTTC
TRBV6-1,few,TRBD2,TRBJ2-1,CASSRSSGGLNEQFF,TGTGCCAGCAGTCGCTCCAGCGGGGGGCTCAATGAGCAGTTCTTC
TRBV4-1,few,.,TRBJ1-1,CASSQDRVGVEAFF,TGCGCCAGCAGCCAAGACAGGGTTGGTGTGGAAGCTTTCTTT
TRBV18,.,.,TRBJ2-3,CASSPQGSDTQYF,TGTGCCAGCTCACCCCAGGGGTCAGATACGCAGTATTTT
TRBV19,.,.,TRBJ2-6,CASSRDKIPSGANVLTF,TGTGCCAGTAGCCGTGACAAAATTCCCTCTGGGGCCAACGTCCTGACTTTC
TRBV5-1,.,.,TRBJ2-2,CASSLRVANTGELFF,TGCGCCAGCAGCTTGCGAGTCGCGAACACCGGGGAGCTGTTTTTT
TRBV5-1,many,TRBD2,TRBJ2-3,CASSSGTSASDTQYF,TGCGCCAGCAGCTCCGGGACTAGCGCCTCAGATACGCAGTATTTT
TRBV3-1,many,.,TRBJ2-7,CASSLSWGKPYEQYF,TGTGCCAGCAGCCTTTCTTGGGGCAAACCCTACGAGCAGTACTTC
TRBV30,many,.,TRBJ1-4,CAWSRLAVNEKLFF,TGTGCCTGGAGTCGGCTGGCCGTTAATGAAAAACTGTTTTTT